This is a list of T cell receptor beta chains from one sample in a study of T cell repertoires in cytomegalovirus infection. Each CDR3 protein gets one entry after TCRdb re-called the reads with MiXCR. The table has about 76,000 distinct CDR3 sequences, less than 4.5% seen once. Sequencing used PBMCs. These TCRs come from a human donor in good health (CMV status not recorded). Some clones in this sample may be carry-over from other donors' samples. CDR3s include the opening cysteine and the closing phenylalanine or tryptophan. The D gene is left open where the match is weak. Clone sizes are shown as once, few or many counts, or a class when the clone is expanded.

d_call	v_call	clone_size	j_call	cdr3_aa	cdr3_nt
-	TRBV10-3	many	TRBJ1-4	CAIAEENEKLFF	TGTGCCATCGCCGAAGAGAATGAAAAACTGTTTTTT
-	TRBV6-6	many	TRBJ2-5	CASRAGVETQYF	TGTGCCAGCCGAGCAGGGGTAGAGACCCAGTACTTC
TRBD1	TRBV7-9	many	TRBJ2-2	CASSSGTGGVGTGELFF	TGTGCCAGCAGCTCTGGGACAGGGGGCGTGGGCACCGGGGAGCTGTTTTTT
-	TRBV19	many	TRBJ1-5	CASSQGRDQPQHF	TGTGCCAGTAGTCAGGGGCGCGATCAGCCCCAGCATTTT
-	TRBV6-6	many	TRBJ1-5	CASRTGYSNQPQHF	TGTGCCAGCAGGACAGGTTATAGCAATCAGCCCCAGCATTTT
-	TRBV6-6	many	TRBJ2-7	CASSWGYEQYF	TGTGCCAGCAGTTGGGGCTACGAGCAGTACTTC
-	TRBV7-2	many	TRBJ1-2	CASSLGGQSGYTF	TGTGCCAGCAGCTTAGGAGGGCAGTCCGGCTACACCTTC
-	TRBV19	many	TRBJ1-1	CASSPRSPGHTEAFF	TGTGCCAGTAGTCCAAGATCCCCCGGGCACACTGAAGCTTTCTTT
TRBD1	TRBV5-4	many	TRBJ2-5	CASSGQGRETQYF	TGTGCCAGCAGCGGACAGGGCAGGGAGACCCAGTACTTC
TRBD1	TRBV20-1	many	TRBJ2-2	CSASDRANTGELFF	TGCAGTGCTTCGGACAGGGCGAACACCGGGGAGCTGTTTTTT
-	TRBV7-3	many	TRBJ2-5	CASSSQGGPEETQYF	TGTGCCAGCAGCTCCCAGGGGGGGCCGGAAGAGACCCAGTACTTC
-	TRBV7-8	many	TRBJ2-1	CASSLVPGGDLFLSYNEQFF	TGTGCCAGCAGCTTAGTCCCCGGAGGGGACCTATTTCTCTCCTACAATGAGCAGTTCTTC
-	TRBV6-2/TRBV6-3	many	TRBJ1-2	CASSYSMAGRATNYGYTF	TGTGCCAGCAGTTACTCGATGGCAGGGCGAGCTACTAACTATGGCTACACCTTC